The T cell receptor (beta chain) under discussion was sequenced for a study of response to subunit inactivated influenza vaccine. The study, taken as a whole, reports: Seasonal influenza vaccination, on each occasion, was suggested by the authors to recruit few new T cells.

With regard to this clonotype: Its specificity is unknown.

MiXCR, run by TCRdb on the RT-PCR reads, gives a single entry per CDR3 protein. The repertoire holds 550,000 to 800,000 distinct CDR3 sequences, roughly 14% seen once, with around 6.5% in the top ten. The clonotype originates from a man in his forties or fifties who received an inactivated influenza vaccine. The sample here was PBMCs from blood, taken 14 days before vaccination.

As DNA, the CDR3 is TGCAGTGCTAGGGATCCGGGACAGGGGCTCCACGAGCAGTACTTC. It is translated as CSARDPGQGLHEQYF. J is TRBJ2-7 and V is TRBV20-1; 10 positions match TRBD1. CDR1 and CDR2 (germline): DFQATT, SNEGSKA (reference sequence). V shed 3 bases, J shed 5 bases, and the junction held 10 bases outside the gene matches. The CDR3 sequence is 15 residues long.